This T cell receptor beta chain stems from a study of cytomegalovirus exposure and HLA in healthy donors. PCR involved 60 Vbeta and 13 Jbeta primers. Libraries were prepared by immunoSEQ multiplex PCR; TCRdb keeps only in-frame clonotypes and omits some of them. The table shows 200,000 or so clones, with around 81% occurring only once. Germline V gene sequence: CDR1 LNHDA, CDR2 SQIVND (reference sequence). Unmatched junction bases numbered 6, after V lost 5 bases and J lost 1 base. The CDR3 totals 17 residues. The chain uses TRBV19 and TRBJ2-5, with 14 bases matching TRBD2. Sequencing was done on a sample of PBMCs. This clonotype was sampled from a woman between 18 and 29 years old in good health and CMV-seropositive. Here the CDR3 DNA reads TGTGCCAGTAGTCCGACTAGCGGGGGGGTACTCCAAGAGACCCAGTACTTC. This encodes CASSPTSGGVLQETQYF.